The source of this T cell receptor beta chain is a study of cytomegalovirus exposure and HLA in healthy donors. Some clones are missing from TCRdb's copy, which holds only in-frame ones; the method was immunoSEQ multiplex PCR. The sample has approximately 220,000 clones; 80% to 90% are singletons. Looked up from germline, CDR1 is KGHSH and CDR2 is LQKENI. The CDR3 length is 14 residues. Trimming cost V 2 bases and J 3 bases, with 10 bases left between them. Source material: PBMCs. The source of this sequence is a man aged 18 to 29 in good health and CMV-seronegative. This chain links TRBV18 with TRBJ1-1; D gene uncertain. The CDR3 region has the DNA TGTGCCAGCTCACCATATGCGGTTGACACTGAAGCTTTCTTT. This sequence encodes CASSPYAVDTEAFF.